Detailed here is one T cell receptor beta chain. Antigen: not known. J gave up 5 bases and V 1 base, and 1 base lay outside the gene matches. This CDR3 is 15 amino acids long. Looked up from germline, CDR1 is MNHNS and CDR2 is SASEGT. Regarding time point: persistent/refractory GD, antithyroid drugs over 5 years with positive TRAb. Preparation of the TCR library used RNA extracted from PBMCs. Through Arm-PCR of CDR3 regions and iRepertoire HTBI primers, TCR beta libraries were built. Per the study methods: Looking across samples, the authors found under 75 TRBV and some 15 TRBJ segments. TCRdb independently ran MiXCR on the multiplex PCR reads; one entry per CDR3 protein. V and J calls and clone size were set by TCRdb, not the authors. The sample has 300,000 to 500,000 distinct CDR3 sequences; around 20% are singletons. These data originate in a study of regulatory T cells in long-lasting Graves disease. Study findings and constraints: Authors noted too few samples as a limitation. TCR diversity in persistent Graves' patients was below that of newly diagnosed ones.

J is TRBJ1-5 and V is TRBV6-1, with TRBD1 matching 11 bases. The material was peripheral blood mononuclear cells (PBMCs), obtained when the disease was refractory, from a patient treated with antithyroid drugs. The TCR originated in a female donor with Graves disease. This chain's CDR3 is CASSEGTGGYQPQHF. As DNA, the CDR3 is TGTGCCAGCAGTGAAGGGACAGGGGGCTATCAGCCCCAGCATTTT.